This section outlines one T cell receptor beta chain sequence together with its context. Its antigen is undetermined. This CDR3 has 15 amino acids. The V and J ends lost 1 base and 1 base, in that order; junction bases with no gene match: 5. Germline assignment: CDR1 SGHNT and CDR2 YYREEE (reference sequence). The sample belongs to a study of shared clonotypes between healthy human individuals. Measured with immunoSEQ multiplex PCR; TCRdb has only the in-frame clones, and not every one. The table includes over a million clones, more than 75% detected once. Broader study findings: Among the subsets, naive ones generally showed larger estimated richness than memory ones.

The clonotype originates from a man between 18 and 35 years old in good health. Some clones in this sample may be carry-over from other donors' samples. This chain connects TRBV5-4 to TRBJ2-7; 7 bases match TRBD2. Sequencing used memory CD4+ T cells from PBMCs. Noted subset: CD45RA-negative fraction. DNA for the CDR3: TGTGCCAGCAGCTTGAATGCGGGAGTGTCCTACGAGCAGTACTTC. Its protein product is CASSLNAGVSYEQYF.